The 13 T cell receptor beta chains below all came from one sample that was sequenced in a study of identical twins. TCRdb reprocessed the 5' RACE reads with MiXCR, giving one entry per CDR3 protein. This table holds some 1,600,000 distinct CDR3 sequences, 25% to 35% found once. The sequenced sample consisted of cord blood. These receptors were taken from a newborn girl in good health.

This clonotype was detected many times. CDR3 protein: CASSLRTSGPYNEQFF. The CDR3 DNA sequence: TGCGCCAGCAGCCTCAGGACTAGCGGGCCATACAATGAGCAGTTCTTC. The chain recombines TRBV5-1 with TRBJ2-1, with 11 nucleotides matching TRBD2. Unmatched junction bases numbered 7, after V lost 4 bases and J lost 4 bases. CDR3 length: 16 amino acids. Germline CDR1 reads SGHRS; CDR2 reads YFSETQ.

Written as DNA, the CDR3 is TGTGCCAGTAGTGTTAGCGCCTTGAACACCGGGGAGCTGTTTTTT. Its protein product is CASSVSALNTGELFF. This chain uses TRBV19 with TRBJ2-2; D might be TRBD2 (5 bases). V was trimmed by 5 bases and J by 1 base, leaving 11 bases between them. CDR1 is LNHDA, CDR2 SQIVND, per germline (reference sequence). The CDR3 runs to 15 residues.

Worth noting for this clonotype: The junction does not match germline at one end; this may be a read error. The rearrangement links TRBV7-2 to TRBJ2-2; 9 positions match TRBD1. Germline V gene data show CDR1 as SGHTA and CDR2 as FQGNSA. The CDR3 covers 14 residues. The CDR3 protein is CASSYGQGIGKLFF. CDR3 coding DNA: TGTGCCAGCAGCTACGGACAGGGGATCGGGAAGCTGTTTTTT. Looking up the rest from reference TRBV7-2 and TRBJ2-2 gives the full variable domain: GAGVSQSPSNKVTEKGKDVELRCDPISGHTALYWYRQSLGQGLEFLIYFQGNSAPDKSGLPSDRFSAERTGGSVSTLTIQRTQQEDSAVYLCASSYGQGIGKLFFGEGSRLTVL.

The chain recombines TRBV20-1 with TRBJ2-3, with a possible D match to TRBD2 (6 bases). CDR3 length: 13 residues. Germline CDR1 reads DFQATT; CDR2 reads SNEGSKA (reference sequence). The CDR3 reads CSALRREADTQYF. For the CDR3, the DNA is TGCAGCGCTCTTCGGCGGGAAGCAGATACGCAGTATTTT.

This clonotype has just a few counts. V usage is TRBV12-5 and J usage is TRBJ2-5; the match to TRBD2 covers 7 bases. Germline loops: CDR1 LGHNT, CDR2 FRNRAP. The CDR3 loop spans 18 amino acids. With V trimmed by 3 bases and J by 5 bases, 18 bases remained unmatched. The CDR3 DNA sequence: TGTGCTAGTGGTTTCCAAATCTCCAGACTAGCTTCGGGGGAGACCCAGTACTTC. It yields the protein CASGFQISRLASGETQYF.

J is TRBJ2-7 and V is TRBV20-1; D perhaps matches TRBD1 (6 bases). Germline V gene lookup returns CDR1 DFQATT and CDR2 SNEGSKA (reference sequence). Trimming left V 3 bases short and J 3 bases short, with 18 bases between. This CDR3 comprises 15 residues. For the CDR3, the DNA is TGCAGTGCTAGGACCAATCGGGGACAAAACTACGAGCAGTACTTC. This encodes CSARTNRGQNYEQYF.

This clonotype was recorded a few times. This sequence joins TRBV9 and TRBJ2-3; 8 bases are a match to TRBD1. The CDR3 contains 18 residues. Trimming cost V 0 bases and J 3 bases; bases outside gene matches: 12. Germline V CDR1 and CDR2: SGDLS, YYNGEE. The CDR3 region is CASSVGAGGSQRTDTQYF. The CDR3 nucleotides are TGTGCCAGCAGCGTAGGGGCAGGGGGCTCGCAAAGGACAGATACGCAGTATTTT.

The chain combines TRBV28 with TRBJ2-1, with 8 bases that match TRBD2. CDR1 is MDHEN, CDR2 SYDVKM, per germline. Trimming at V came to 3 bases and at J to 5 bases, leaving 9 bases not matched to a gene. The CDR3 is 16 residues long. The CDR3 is CASSFGLGRGHNEQFF. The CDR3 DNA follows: TGTGCCAGCAGTTTCGGTCTCGGGAGGGGTCACAATGAGCAGTTCTTC.

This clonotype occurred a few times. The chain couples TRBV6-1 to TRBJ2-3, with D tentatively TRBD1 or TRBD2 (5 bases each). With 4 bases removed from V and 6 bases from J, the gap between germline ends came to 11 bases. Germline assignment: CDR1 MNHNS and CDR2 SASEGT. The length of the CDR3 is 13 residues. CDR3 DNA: TGTGCCAGCAGTGGAGGGGCGGTGGATACGCAGTATTTT. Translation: CASSGGAVDTQYF.

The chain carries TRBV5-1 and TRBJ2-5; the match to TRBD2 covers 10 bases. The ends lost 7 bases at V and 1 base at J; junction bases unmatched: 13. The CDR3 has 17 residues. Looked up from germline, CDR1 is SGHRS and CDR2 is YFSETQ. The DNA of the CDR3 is TGCGCCAGCTATAGCGCTCCGGGACTAGCGTCCCAAGAGACCCAGTACTTC. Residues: CASYSAPGLASQETQYF.

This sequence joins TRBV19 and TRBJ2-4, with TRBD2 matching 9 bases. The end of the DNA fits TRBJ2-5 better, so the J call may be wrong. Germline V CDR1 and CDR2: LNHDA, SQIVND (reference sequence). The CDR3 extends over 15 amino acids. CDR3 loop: CASSTGTSRGETQYF. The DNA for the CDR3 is TGTGCCAGTAGTACCGGGACTAGCCGCGGAGAGACCCAGTACTTC.

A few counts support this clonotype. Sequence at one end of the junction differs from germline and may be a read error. The CDR3 sequence: CASSSGTASSQPQHF. CDR3 bases: TGTGCCAGCAGCTCCGGGACAGCAAGCAGTCAGCCCCAGCATTTT. This chain connects TRBV11-2 to TRBJ1-5, with 7 bases that match TRBD1. Germline V gene lookup returns CDR1 SGHAT and CDR2 FQNNGV. This CDR3 contains 15 residues.

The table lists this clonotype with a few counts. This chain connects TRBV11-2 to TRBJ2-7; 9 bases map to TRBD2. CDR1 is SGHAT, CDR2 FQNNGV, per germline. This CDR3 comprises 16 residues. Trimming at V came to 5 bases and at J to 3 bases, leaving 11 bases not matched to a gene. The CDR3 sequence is CASSRARLAANYEQYF. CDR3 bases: TGTGCCAGCAGCCGAGCCAGACTAGCGGCTAACTACGAGCAGTACTTC.